Listed below are T cell receptor beta chains from one sample, sequenced in a study of lymphopenia after photon versus proton radiotherapy. The repertoire was sequenced with immunoSEQ multiplex PCR; TCRdb's copy has only in-frame clones and lacks some. Here the sample spans some 64,000 clones, 75% to 90% being singletons. This material consisted of peripheral blood, taken from a patient treated with proton-based radiotherapy. Receptors were obtained from a man older than 75 with esophageal cancer. CDR3s include the opening cysteine and the closing phenylalanine or tryptophan. The order of the fields is J gene, D gene, V gene, CDR3 length, clone size, CDR3 protein, CDR3 DNA. A D gene is named only where the DNA matches it firmly. A clone size is listed for some rows: how often the clone was seen (once, few, many), or a class if it is expanded.

TRBJ1-4 | . | TRBV9 | 15 | . | CASSPSRGANEKLFF | TGTGCCAGCAGCCCCTCCCGGGGAGCTAATGAAAAACTGTTTTTT
TRBJ2-5 | . | TRBV5-1 | 15 | . | CASSWEQKWGETQYF | TGCGCCAGCAGCTGGGAACAAAAATGGGGAGAGACCCAGTACTTC
TRBJ2-7 | TRBD1 | TRBV5-4 | 15 | . | CASSPRTGANEEQYF | TGTGCCAGCAGCCCACGGACAGGAGCTAATGAAGAGCAGTACTTC
TRBJ1-3 | TRBD1 | TRBV4-2 | 17 | . | CASSQAFGTDSGNTIYF | TGTGCCAGCAGCCAAGCGTTCGGGACAGACTCTGGAAACACCATATATTTT
TRBJ1-2 | . | TRBV11-2 | 16 | . | CASSDVLGSLNYGYTF | TGTGCCAGCAGCGACGTCCTGGGGTCTCTTAACTATGGCTACACCTTC
TRBJ1-1 | . | TRBV25-1 | 17 | . | CASSELEGPGQNTEAFF | TGTGCCAGCAGTGAATTGGAGGGGCCGGGACAGAACACTGAAGCTTTCTTT
TRBJ2-1 | TRBD2 | TRBV4-1 | 20 | . | CASSQFGLAGTPKGYNEQFF | TGCGCCAGCAGCCAATTCGGACTAGCGGGAACCCCTAAAGGATACAATGAGCAGTTCTTC
TRBJ2-7 | . | TRBV18 | 16 | . | CASSPVTGGRVAEQYF | TGTGCCAGCTCACCCGTCACCGGCGGTAGGGTCGCCGAGCAGTACTTC
TRBJ1-6 | . | TRBV18 | 14 | . | CASSAAVGDSPLHF | TGTGCCAGCTCAGCCGCAGTCGGGGATTCACCCCTCCACTTT
TRBJ1-4 | TRBD1 | TRBV19 | 16 | . | CASTGWGQPTNEKLFF | TGTGCCAGTACTGGGTGGGGACAGCCGACTAATGAAAAACTGTTTTTT
TRBJ2-1 | TRBD2 | TRBV11-2 | 16 | . | CASSLTGLAGGREQFF | TGTGCCAGCAGCTTAACGGGACTAGCGGGAGGGCGAGAGCAGTTCTTC
TRBJ2-5 | TRBD1 | TRBV2 | 17 | . | CASSEERGGLRKETQYF | TGTGCCAGCAGTGAAGAACGAGGGGGCCTACGTAAAGAGACCCAGTACTTC
TRBJ1-4 | . | TRBV4-2 | 16 | . | CASSQDEGQGSEKLFF | TGTGCCAGCAGCCAAGATGAGGGCCAAGGGAGCGAAAAACTGTTTTTT
TRBJ2-5 | . | TRBV5-6 | 12 | . | CASSADMGTQYF | TGTGCCAGCAGCGCCGACATGGGGACCCAGTACTTC
TRBJ2-5 | TRBD1 | TRBV4-3 | 14 | . | CASSKRGQGMSSHF | TGCGCCAGCAGTAAAAGGGGACAGGGAATGTCCTCGCACTTC
TRBJ1-6 | . | TRBV4-2 | 16 | few | CASSQAIAGPSSPLHF | TGTGCCAGCAGCCAAGCGATCGCAGGGCCGAGTTCACCCCTCCACTTT
TRBJ2-3 | . | TRBV6-5 | 15 | . | CASSPGWGSTDTQYF | TGTGCCAGCAGCCCCGGATGGGGATCCACAGATACGCAGTATTTT
TRBJ1-4 | . | TRBV7-2 | 15 | . | CASSPAWSTNEKLFF | TGTGCCAGCAGCCCGGCTTGGTCAACTAATGAAAAACTGTTTTTT
TRBJ1-6 | . | TRBV2 | 12 | few | CASSPNNSPLHF | TGTGCCAGCAGTCCCAATAATTCACCCCTCCACTTT
TRBJ2-7 | . | TRBV29-1 | 11 | . | CSVEGAQVQYF | TGCAGCGTTGAGGGTGCACAGGTACAGTACTTC
TRBJ2-7 | . | TRBV4-3 | 14 | . | CASSQVVVSYEQYF | TGCGCCAGCAGCCAAGTTGTGGTCTCCTACGAGCAGTACTTC
TRBJ1-2 | TRBD1 | TRBV7-8 | 14 | . | CASTARDRGRGYTF | TGTGCCAGCACCGCCCGGGACAGGGGGCGCGGCTACACCTTC
TRBJ1-1 | . | TRBV7-9 | 14 | . | CASSLVGGGTEAFF | TGTGCCAGCAGCTTAGTTGGGGGCGGAACTGAAGCTTTCTTT
TRBJ2-7 | . | TRBV19 | 15 | . | CASSIRHGYSYEQYF | TGTGCCAGTAGTATTAGACACGGGTACTCCTACGAGCAGTACTTC
TRBJ1-2 | . | TRBV20-1 | 11 | . | CSARENRGYTF | TGCAGTGCTAGAGAAAACCGGGGCTACACCTTC
TRBJ2-5 | . | TRBV5-1 | 14 | . | CASSFAGTQETQYF | TGCGCCAGCAGCTTCGCAGGGACCCAAGAGACCCAGTACTTC
TRBJ2-1 | . | TRBV5-4 | 15 | . | CASSFWGVPYNEQFF | TGTGCCAGCAGCTTTTGGGGGGTCCCTTACAATGAGCAGTTCTTC
TRBJ1-1 | . | TRBV6-6 | 15 | . | CASSYNPSWVTEAFF | TGTGCCAGCAGTTACAATCCTTCATGGGTCACTGAAGCTTTCTTT
TRBJ1-6 | TRBD1 | TRBV25-1 | 15 | . | CASSVRTGNGSPLHF | TGTGCCAGCAGTGTACGGACAGGGAATGGTTCACCCCTCCACTTT
TRBJ1-6 | . | TRBV2 | 12 | once | CASARGESPLHF | TGTGCCAGCGCGAGAGGAGAATCACCCCTCCACTTT
TRBJ2-3 | . | TRBV21-1 | 10 | . | CASSPSAQYF | TGTGCCAGCAGCCCTTCCGCGCAGTATTTT
TRBJ2-5 | . | TRBV7-8 | 14 | . | CASSPLKYQETQYF | TGTGCCAGCAGCCCCCTTAAGTACCAAGAGACCCAGTACTTC
TRBJ2-3 | . | TRBV7-2 | 15 | . | CASSLIGDWGDTQYF | TGTGCCAGCAGCTTAATCGGGGATTGGGGGGATACGCAGTATTTT
TRBJ2-5 | . | TRBV13 | 15 | few | CASSSDGTLKETQYF | TGTGCCAGCAGCTCCGACGGAACTCTTAAAGAGACCCAGTACTTC
TRBJ1-4 | TRBD1 | TRBV4-3 | 16 | . | CASSQAYRGGCEKLFF | TGCGCCAGCAGCCAGGCTTACAGGGGCGGGTGTGAAAAACTGTTTTTT
TRBJ2-2 | . | TRBV27 | 15 | . | CASSLFALVAGELFF | TGTGCCAGCAGTTTATTTGCACTAGTGGCCGGGGAGCTGTTTTTT
TRBJ1-3 | . | TRBV30 | 11 | few | CACSSGNTIYF | TGTGCCTGCTCCTCCGGAAACACCATATATTTT
TRBJ1-4 | . | TRBV7-2 | 15 | . | CASSSRREGGEKLFF | TGTGCCAGCAGCTCGCGCAGGGAGGGCGGTGAAAAACTGTTTTTT
TRBJ1-6 | . | TRBV5-4 | 15 | . | CASSLSPKSDSPLHF | TGTGCCAGCAGCTTGTCCCCCAAGTCTGATTCACCCCTCCACTTT
TRBJ2-7 | . | TRBV6-5 | 13 | . | CASRGINLPGQYF | TGTGCCAGCAGGGGGATTAACCTCCCCGGGCAGTACTTC
TRBJ2-5 | . | TRBV11-3 | 13 | . | CASSLDLQETQYF | TGTGCCAGCAGCTTGGATTTACAAGAGACCCAGTACTTC
TRBJ2-3 | . | TRBV5-1 | 15 | . | CASSLGQEGTDTQYF | TGCGCCAGCAGCTTGGGACAGGAGGGCACAGATACGCAGTATTTT
TRBJ2-7 | TRBD2 | TRBV7-8 | 15 | once | CASSLGPSGSYEQYF | TGTGCCAGCAGCTTAGGGCCTAGCGGGAGTTACGAGCAGTACTTC